Below are 3 T cell receptor beta chains sequenced from a single sample in a study of cytomegalovirus exposure and HLA in healthy donors. In the PCR, 60 Vbeta and 13 Jbeta primers were used. The method was immunoSEQ multiplex PCR; TCRdb's version includes in-frame clones alone and lacks a portion of them. The sample records about 100,000 clones, 76% being singletons. The specimen was PBMCs. All receptors derive from a woman in her sixties in good health and CMV-seropositive.

The chain couples TRBV5-1 to TRBJ1-1, with unresolved D. V lost 0 bases, J lost 0 bases, and 6 bases lay in between. This CDR3 has 14 amino acids. CDR1 SGHRS and CDR2 YFSETQ come from the germline V gene. This CDR3 is CASSLGAVNTEAFF. In DNA, the CDR3 is TGCGCCAGCAGCTTGGGGGCTGTGAACACTGAAGCTTTCTTT.

The rearrangement links TRBV10-1 to TRBJ1-1; D uncertain. Germline V lookup: CDR1 WNHNN, CDR2 SYGVQD (reference sequence). V dropped 4 bases and J dropped 3 bases, with 9 bases sitting between them. This CDR3 is built from 13 residues. CDR3 sequence reads: CASSGIADTEAFF. CDR3 nucleotide sequence: TGCGCCAGCAGTGGAATTGCGGACACTGAAGCTTTCTTT.

This clone has only a few counts. J is TRBJ1-4 and V is TRBV28, with no clear D. V lost 8 bases to trimming and J lost 8 bases, with 12 bases between them. The CDR3 has 12 residues. Germline assignment: CDR1 MDHEN and CDR2 SYDVKM. The CDR3 coding sequence is TGTGCCAGCCGAACGTCGCAGGAAAAACTGTTTTTT. Its protein is CASRTSQEKLFF.